The clone carrying this TCR beta chain has more than one count but fewer than ten. Its target is unknown. This sample stems from a study of T-cell memory formation after mild COVID-19. About the research overall: TCR clusters largely stayed donor specific.

5'RACE primed from the constant segment yielded TCR alpha and TCR beta cDNA libraries bearing sample barcodes and UMIs. TCRdb re-analysed the 5' RACE reads in MiXCR, keeping a single row per CDR3 protein. The sample consists of 100,000 to 120,000 distinct CDR3 sequences, 22% of them appearing once. Findings of the study overall: Pre-infection memory harbored some responding clones, suggesting cross-reactive memory joined. Contracting CD4+ clones lay largely in CM and EM, with CD8+ ones residing in EMRA.

Specimen: PBMCs or a T cell subset sorted from them (not recorded which). This clonotype was sampled from a man aged 18 to 30 who had mild COVID-19 (a few samples of this study predate the infection). Cell type and time point are not known.

The CDR3 coding sequence is TGTGCCAGCAGCCAAGATGACAGGGTCGGGCTGGGAGCTTTCTTT. Protein product: CASSQDDRVGLGAFF. The V call is TRBV4-2, the J call TRBJ1-1, with TRBD1 matching 7 bases. V was clipped by 0 bases and J by 10 bases; unmatched bases: 11. CDR1 and CDR2 from the germline V gene are LGHNA and YNFKEQ. The CDR3 is 15 residues long.